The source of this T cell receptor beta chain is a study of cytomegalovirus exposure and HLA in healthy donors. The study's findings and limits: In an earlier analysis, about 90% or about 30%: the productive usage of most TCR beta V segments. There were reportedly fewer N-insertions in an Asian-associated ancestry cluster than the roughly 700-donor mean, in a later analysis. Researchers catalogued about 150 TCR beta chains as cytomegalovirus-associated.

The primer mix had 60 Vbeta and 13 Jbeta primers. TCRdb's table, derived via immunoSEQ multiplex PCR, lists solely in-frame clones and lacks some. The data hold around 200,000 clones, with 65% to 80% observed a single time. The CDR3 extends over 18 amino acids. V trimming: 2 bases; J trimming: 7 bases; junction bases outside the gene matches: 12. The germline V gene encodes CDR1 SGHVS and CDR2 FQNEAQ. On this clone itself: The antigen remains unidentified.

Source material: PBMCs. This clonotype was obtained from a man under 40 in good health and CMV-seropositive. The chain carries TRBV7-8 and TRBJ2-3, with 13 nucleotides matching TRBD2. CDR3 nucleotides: TGTGCCAGCAGCTTACGACTAGCGGGGGGCGCGGCAGTGTATACGCAGTATTTT. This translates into CASSLRLAGGAAVYTQYF.